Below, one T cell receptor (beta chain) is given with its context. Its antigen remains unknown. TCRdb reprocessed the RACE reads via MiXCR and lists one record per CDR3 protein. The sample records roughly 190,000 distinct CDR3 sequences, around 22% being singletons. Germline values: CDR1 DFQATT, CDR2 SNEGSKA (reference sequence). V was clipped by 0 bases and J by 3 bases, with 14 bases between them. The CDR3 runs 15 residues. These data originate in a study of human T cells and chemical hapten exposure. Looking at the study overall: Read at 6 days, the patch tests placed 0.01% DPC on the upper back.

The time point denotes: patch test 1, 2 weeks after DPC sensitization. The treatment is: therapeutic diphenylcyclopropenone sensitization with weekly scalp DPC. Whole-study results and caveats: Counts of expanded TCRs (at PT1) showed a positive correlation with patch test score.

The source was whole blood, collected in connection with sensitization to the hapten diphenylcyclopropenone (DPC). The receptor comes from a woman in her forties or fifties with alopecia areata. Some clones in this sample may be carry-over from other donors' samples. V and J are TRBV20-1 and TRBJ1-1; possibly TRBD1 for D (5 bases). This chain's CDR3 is CSARDPGLRDTEAFF. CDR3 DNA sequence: TGCAGTGCTAGAGATCCGGGGCTTCGGGACACTGAAGCTTTCTTT.